This T cell receptor beta chain was captured by sequencing in a study of TIL therapy for anti-PD-1-resistant metastatic lung cancer. The germline V and J ends were trimmed by 4 bases and 7 bases, with 10 bases remaining between them. The CDR3 has 13 amino acids. The germline V gene has CDR1 LGHDT and CDR2 YNNKEL (reference sequence). This clone was seen a handful of times. Sequencing used immunoSEQ v3. Some clones are missing from TCRdb's copy, which holds only in-frame ones; the method was immunoSEQ multiplex PCR. The table lists under 100,000 clones, about two thirds of them singletons. The time point is: pre-treatment sample, taken before nivolumab and TIL therapy. Pleural nodules or supraclavicular lymph nodes made up most of the excised metastases sampled. Patients were adults with stage 4 NSCLC.

This chain connects TRBV3-1 (or the pseudogene TRBV3-2) to TRBJ2-2; D might be TRBD1 or TRBD2, each matching 5 bases. The TCR was taken from a person between 25 and 79 years old with non-small cell lung cancer. Specimen: tumor tissue, collected at baseline. In DNA, the CDR3 is TGTGCCAGCAGCCGGGGGACGAGCGGGGAGCTGTTTTTT. Residues: CASSRGTSGELFF.